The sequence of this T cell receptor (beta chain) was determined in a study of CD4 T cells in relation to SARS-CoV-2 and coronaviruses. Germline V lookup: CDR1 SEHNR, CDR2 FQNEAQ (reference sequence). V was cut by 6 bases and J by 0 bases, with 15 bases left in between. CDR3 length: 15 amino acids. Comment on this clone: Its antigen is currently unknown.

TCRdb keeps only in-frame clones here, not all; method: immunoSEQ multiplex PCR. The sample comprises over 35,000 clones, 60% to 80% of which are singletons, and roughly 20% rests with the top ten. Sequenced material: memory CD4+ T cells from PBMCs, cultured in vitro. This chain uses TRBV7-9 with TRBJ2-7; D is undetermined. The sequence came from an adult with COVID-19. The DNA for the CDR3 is TGTGCCAGCAGTCCATTCGGTGGTCTCTCCTACGAGCAGTACTTC. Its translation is CASSPFGGLSYEQYF.